In this sample, the clone carrying this T cell receptor beta chain turned up once. The source of the sample is a study of blood T cell repertoires in COVID-19. Study in general: Sample material is recorded as cDNA or gDNA derived from T cells, B-cell-depleted T cells, or PBMCs.

The CDR3 sequence is 13 residues long. Germline V gives CDR1 LGHDT, CDR2 YNNKEL (reference sequence). V was clipped by 0 bases and J by 6 bases, with 8 bases between them. Original processing notes: Counts of nucleated cells, estimated from reference gene primer amplification, were obtained. Sequencing used immunoSEQ multiplex PCR; TCRdb keeps in-frame clones, though not all of them. The V and J calls and the clone size are those of that table, but D and trimming were determined from the DNA. The sample consists of about 50,000 clones, roughly 91% of them appearing once. The J gene is TRBJ1-2, the V gene TRBV3-1 (or the pseudogene TRBV3-2), with a tentative D call TRBD1 (6 bases). The TCR was taken from a man between 45 and 60 years old with active COVID-19. Sequencing was carried out using peripheral blood. Here the CDR3 reads CASSQEQGDGYTF. CDR3 sequence (DNA): TGTGCCAGCAGCCAAGAACAGGGAGATGGCTACACCTTC.